This is a list of T cell receptor beta chains from one sample in a study of CD8+ T cells in alopecia areata. Generated by immunoSEQ multiplex PCR, the TCRdb table keeps only in-frame clones and is missing some. The sample carries about 140,000 clones, 70% to 90% recorded once. Sequencing used CD8+ T cells sorted from blood, obtained at week 4, from a patient treated with tofacitinib. These receptors were obtained from a human donor with alopecia areata. CDR3s include the opening cysteine and the closing phenylalanine or tryptophan. A D gene is named only where the DNA matches it firmly. The size of a clone is reported for some rows only, either as once, few or many, or as a class for expanded clones.

TRBV29-1	.	TRBJ2-1	.	TGCAGCGTTGTGGGGGTGTCCTACAATGAGCAGTTCTTC	CSVVGVSYNEQFF
TRBV5-6	.	TRBJ2-2	.	TGTGCCAGCAGCTTGGAAGGCGCGAACACCGGGGAGCTGTTTTTT	CASSLEGANTGELFF
TRBV11-1	.	TRBJ2-7	.	TGTGCCAGCAGCTCCTTATACGAGCAGTACTTC	CASSSLYEQYF
TRBV5-4	.	TRBJ2-1	.	TGTGCCAGCAGCAGTGGGACAGCGGGTGTGAGGAATGAGCAGTTCTTC	CASSSGTAGVRNEQFF
TRBV6-1	.	TRBJ1-1	few	TGTGCCAGCAGGGACACTGAAGCTTTCTTT	CASRDTEAFF
TRBV5-4	.	TRBJ1-2	.	TGTGCCAGCAGCTTGTCGGGCCTCTATGGCTACACCTTC	CASSLSGLYGYTF
TRBV30	.	TRBJ2-2	.	TGTGCCTGGAGTGAGGAGAACACCGGGGAGCTGTTTTTT	CAWSEENTGELFF
TRBV2	.	TRBJ1-1	.	TGTGCCAGCAGTGAACCGTTGATGAACACTGAAGCTTTCTTT	CASSEPLMNTEAFF
TRBV10-3	.	TRBJ2-2	.	TGTGCCATCAGTGAGAAGTCAGGGTACACCGGGGAGCTGTTTTTT	CAISEKSGYTGELFF
TRBV27	.	TRBJ1-4	.	TGTGCCAGCAGCCCCTTTGGGTTGGAATCCACCTCAACTAATGAAAAACTGTTTTTT	CASSPFGLESTSTNEKLFF
TRBV7-9	.	TRBJ2-5	.	TGTGCCAGCAGCCTACAGCTAGAAGAGACCCAGTACTTC	CASSLQLEETQYF
TRBV30	.	TRBJ2-5	once	TGTGCCTGGAGTGTGGATTTTACCCAAGACCAAGAGACCCAGTACTTC	CAWSVDFTQDQETQYF
TRBV4-1	.	TRBJ2-1	.	TGCGCCAGCGTGGACCAAGCCTACAATGAGCAGTTCTTC	CASVDQAYNEQFF
TRBV29-1	.	TRBJ2-7	.	TGCAGCGTTGAGACACTCAACTCCTACGAGCAGTACTTC	CSVETLNSYEQYF
TRBV30	TRBD2	TRBJ2-1	once	TGTGCCTGGAGCACCGGACTAGCGGGAGCATATGAGCAGTTCTTC	CAWSTGLAGAYEQFF
TRBV27	TRBD2	TRBJ2-7	once	TGTGCCAGCAGCTTAGCGGGGACTAGCGTCTCCTACGAGCAGTACTTC	CASSLAGTSVSYEQYF
TRBV10-3	.	TRBJ2-1	.	TGTGCCATACAGGACGGGAGCTGGTACAATGAGCAGTTCTTC	CAIQDGSWYNEQFF
TRBV6-5	.	TRBJ2-3	.	TGTGCCAGCAGTTTCGGCTCCACAGATACGCAGTATTTT	CASSFGSTDTQYF
TRBV7-9	.	TRBJ2-1	.	TGTGCCAGCAGCCCCCACCAAAGCTCCTACAATGAGCAGTTCTTC	CASSPHQSSYNEQFF
TRBV23-1	TRBD2	TRBJ2-3	.	TGCGCCAGCAGTCACTTGAAGGGCGGGAGACCCACAGATACGCAGTATTTT	CASSHLKGGRPTDTQYF
TRBV29-1	.	TRBJ2-7	.	TGCAGCGTTCCAGGGACCTACGAGCAGTACTTC	CSVPGTYEQYF
TRBV30	TRBD1	TRBJ2-2	few	TGTGCCTGGAGTCAGGGGGCAGAGGCCGGGGAGCTGTTTTTT	CAWSQGAEAGELFF
TRBV27	TRBD2	TRBJ2-1	.	TGTGCCACCGTAGCGGGAGGCTACAATGAGCAGTTCTTC	CATVAGGYNEQFF